Shown below are 4 T cell receptor beta chains from a single sample sequenced in a study of shared clonotypes between healthy human individuals. Assay: immunoSEQ multiplex PCR; the TCRdb copy retains only in-frame clones and omits some. The sample holds under 2,500,000 clones, approximately 94% seen once. What was sequenced was naive CD4+ T cells sorted from blood. Subset defined: CD45RA+ positively selected. The receptors come from a man aged 18 to 30 in good health.

This chain uses TRBV7-2 with TRBJ2-1; D may correspond to TRBD1 or TRBD2 (5 bases each). Trimming removed 5 bases from V and 9 bases from J, with 14 bases in between. Germline CDR1 and CDR2: SGHTA and FQGNSA. This CDR3 has 13 amino acids. DNA for the CDR3: TGTGCCAGCAGCACCCGGGGCTTTGGTGAGCAGTTCTTC. Amino acids: CASSTRGFGEQFF.

This clone was seen only once. V is TRBV29-1 and J is TRBJ1-1, with a weak D call TRBD1 (6 bases). CDR3 length equals 13 residues. Looked up from germline, CDR1 is SQVTM and CDR2 is ANQGSEA. With 3 bases removed from V and 4 bases from J, the gap between germline ends came to 12 bases. The CDR3 sequence: CSVEGGQATEAFF. The CDR3 DNA sequence: TGCAGCGTTGAGGGGGGGCAGGCCACTGAAGCTTTCTTT.

This chain connects TRBV5-1 to TRBJ2-7, with D perhaps matching TRBD1 (5 bases). The CDR3 is 17 amino acids. Trimming took 0 bases from V and 7 from J, leaving 23 bases between them. Per germline, CDR1 SGHRS and CDR2 YFSETQ. The CDR3 protein is CASSLAGPMSGPKEQYF. In DNA, the CDR3 is TGCGCCAGCAGCTTGGCCGGACCTATGTCAGGGCCGAAAGAGCAGTACTTC.

The V and J genes are TRBV5-6 and TRBJ2-1, with TRBD1 as a possible D gene (5 bases). Trimming stripped 0 bases from V and 4 bases from J, with 14 bases between. The germline V gene has CDR1 SGHDT and CDR2 YYEEEE. This CDR3 region has 16 residues. CDR3 nucleotides: TGTGCCAGCAGCTTGGCTGGGGCCTGGGGTTACAATGAGCAGTTCTTC. Translation gives CASSLAGAWGYNEQFF.